This T cell receptor beta chain was sequenced during a study of shared T cell receptors in the human thymus (dated by TCRdb to 2020 to 2023). Looking at the study overall: The study examined how the human thymus generates shared, self-reactive T-cell receptor alpha chains.

This clone was recorded only once. Its antigen has not been determined. There are no base qualities to consult, and no much larger clone falls within one base. There are 18 amino acids in the CDR3, from cysteine to phenylalanine inclusive. Only the CDR3 DNA is retained, 54 bases long and in frame from the first base. According to the germline V gene, CDR1 reads MDHEN and CDR2 reads SYDVKM. V and J lose 5 bases and 0 bases, and a span of 19 bases separates them. Libraries were built with the immunoSEQ multiplex PCR assay. TCRdb stores this immuneACCESS table with in-frame sequences only. Part of the clones is absent; in the studies checked, under half of the shortfall reflects unresolved V genes, and no reason is known for the rest. The sample contains hundreds of thousands of clones, 75% to 90% of them found a single time. The ten largest make up over 0.008% of the sample. The sample also formed part of further work on human thymus T cells. The second source states: In Finland, the donors were immunologically healthy infants who were having open corrective cardiac surgery for congenital heart defects. Thymus tissue was collected as surgical resects that were removed during corrective cardiac surgery. V and J gene segment usage appeared biased in both thymic and peripheral blood repertoires. The related research reported highly overlapping thymic TCR repertoires among unrelated individuals. TCR alpha and beta repertoires from roughly eight infant thymus samples and a few related peripheral blood samples were characterized in the study. The infant donors were roughly 6 to 244 days old, and the cohort included more than five males and two females. Thymocytes were freed from the tissue by mechanical means and kept at -70 degrees C as pellets of roughly 8.5-31 million cells. A QIAsymphony instrument was used to extract genomic DNA from the frozen cell pellets. Using the immunoSEQ multiplex PCR assay, the TCRB and TCRAD loci were amplified from a standardized quantity of quality-controlled genomic DNA. The amplicons covered the V(D)J region and were long enough to include the CDR3 and to identify the V and J genes. Through the commercial immunoSEQ service, the amplicons were sequenced on an Illumina platform. Primer bias and sequencing errors were corrected as previously described, and TCRAD and TCRB were defined on the basis of the IMGT database. The repertoires were analysed using immunoSEQ Analyzer 3.0 and VDJTools for basic statistics, V/J segment usage, diversity estimates, rarefaction and pairwise overlap. Diversity was estimated using the Chao1, ChaoE, Efron-Thisted, Shannon and inverse Simpson indices, and was also estimated on datasets down-sampled to the size of the smallest sample. Repertoire overlap used strict matching of CDR3 nucleotide sequence, V gene and J gene, with Jaccard-based multidimensional scaling clustering. On average, thymus samples gave 800,000 or so unique TCRB clonotypes, whereas blood samples gave about 84,000.

This receptor was taken from a girl in the first two years of life with a congenital heart defect. Donor details come from another sample of the same person, matched by shared clones. The sequence joins TRBV28 to TRBJ1-4; a weak D assignment points to TRBD1 (5 bases agree). Specimen: thymocytes. The nucleotides read TGTGCCAGCAGTACCACCTCACACAGGATTGCAACTAATGAAAAACTGTTTTTT. Protein translation: CASSTTSHRIATNEKLFF.